The 20 T cell receptor beta chains below all came from one sample that was sequenced in a study of Ad26.COV2.S vaccination and SARS-CoV-2 variants. Specified treatment: 15 to 20 received Ad26.COV2.S at low or high dose, single or two shots; roughly five received placebo; per-sample allocation not given. Sampling was done on day 63 after the first vaccine or placebo injection. The data were produced by immunoSEQ multiplex PCR, yet TCRdb's version contains in-frame clones alone and is incomplete. The top ten hold around 5.5% of the sample, which has 300,000 to 400,000 clones, almost 90% seen once. Material: peripheral blood, obtained in a trial of Ad26.COV2.S vaccine versus placebo. The receptors shown here come from a person aged 18-65 years who received the Ad26.COV2.S COVID-19 vaccine or a placebo.

The rearrangement joins TRBV10-2 to TRBJ2-2, with 10 positions matching TRBD2. CDR3 length: 14 residues. Germline CDR1 is WSHSY and CDR2 is SAAADI. J lost 6 bases, V lost 8 bases, and 6 bases had no gene match. The CDR3 reads CASRSGGAAGELFF. DNA of the CDR3: TGCGCCAGCCGGAGCGGGGGGGCTGCCGGGGAGCTGTTTTTT.

V is TRBV27 and J is TRBJ1-2; D is unresolved. Germline V gives CDR1 MNHEY, CDR2 SMNVEV (reference sequence). The germline V and J ends were trimmed by 2 bases and 0 bases, with 4 bases remaining between them. CDR3 size: 13 residues. CDR3 in DNA: TGTGCCAGCAGTTTAGTAGCTAACTATGGCTACACCTTC. Protein sequence: CASSLVANYGYTF.

This rearrangement joins TRBV6-2 or TRBV6-3 to TRBJ1-5; no definite D call. V lost 6 bases and J 3 bases, leaving 15 bases between the germline ends. The CDR3 runs to 15 residues. Germline V gene sequence: CDR1 MNHEY, CDR2 SVGEGT. The CDR3 reads CASSALSGSNQPQHF. The CDR3 bases are TGTGCCAGCAGCGCCCTTTCGGGGTCCAATCAGCCCCAGCATTTT.

As DNA, the CDR3 is TGCGCCAGCAGCTTGGACTTACCCTACGAGCAGTACTTC. Its translation: CASSLDLPYEQYF. The chain joins TRBV5-1 to TRBJ2-7, with D hard to call. The CDR3 runs to 13 residues. Germline lookup yields CDR1 SGHRS and CDR2 YFSETQ. V lost 0 bases and J lost 2, with 6 bases in between.

This clone was picked up one time. The chain recombines TRBV5-1 with TRBJ1-3; 9 bases map to TRBD1. With V trimmed by 6 bases and J by 4 bases, 20 bases remained unmatched. CDR1 and CDR2 from the germline V gene are SGHRS and YFSETQ. The CDR3 has 19 amino acids. CDR3 DNA: TGCGCCAGCAAACGCCGGGCCGGGACAGGGTCTTCAGTCGGAAACACCATATATTTT. Residues: CASKRRAGTGSSVGNTIYF.

The V call is TRBV5-1, the J call TRBJ1-1; D perhaps matches TRBD1 (6 bases). Trimming pared 4 bases from V and 0 bases from J, leaving 13 bases between. Germline assignment: CDR1 SGHRS and CDR2 YFSETQ. The CDR3 length is 15 residues. For the CDR3, the DNA is TGCGCCAGCAGCCCGGAAGGACAGATGAACACTGAAGCTTTCTTT. Residues: CASSPEGQMNTEAFF.

V and J are TRBV29-1 and TRBJ1-2; the match to TRBD1 covers 8 bases. Germline CDR1 reads SQVTM; CDR2 reads ANQGSEA. This CDR3 spans 15 amino acids. Losses at the gene ends were 7 bases for V and 7 bases for J; bases not matched to a gene: 17. The CDR3 DNA follows: TGCAGCGACGGACAGGGCTTTGCCTCGAATGTTGGCTACACCTTC. It encodes CSDGQGFASNVGYTF.

The V gene is TRBV4-3, the J gene TRBJ1-1; D remains ambiguous. Germline CDR1 LGHNA, CDR2 YSLEER. This CDR3 comprises 14 residues. The V and J ends lost 1 base and 7 bases respectively, with 13 bases between them. CDR3 coding DNA: TGCGCCAGCAGCCAAGGCCAGGTGTGGGGTGAAGCTTTCTTT. Translating gives CASSQGQVWGEAFF.

DNA of the CDR3: TGTGCCAGTAGGCAAGGGACAGCCCTCGGTGGGGCCAACGTCCTGACTTTC. This gives the protein CASRQGTALGGANVLTF. The chain uses TRBV19 and TRBJ2-6, with 7 nucleotides matching TRBD1. CDR1 and CDR2 (germline): LNHDA, SQIVND (reference sequence). With 6 bases clipped from V and 3 bases from J, the junction kept 11 bases outside the gene matches. The CDR3 sequence is 17 residues long.

This chain joins TRBV6-1 and TRBJ2-4; D is ambiguous. V shed 3 bases and J shed 0 bases, with 3 bases lying between them. The CDR3 contains 13 residues. Germline V lookup: CDR1 MNHNS, CDR2 SASEGT. The CDR3 reads CASSEVAKNIQYF. CDR3 nucleotide sequence: TGTGCCAGCAGTGAGGTAGCCAAAAACATTCAGTACTTC.

This chain connects TRBV11-2 to TRBJ1-2; a weak D match, TRBD1 (5 bases). There are 15 residues in the CDR3. The V end was cut by 4 bases, the J end by 6 bases, with 18 bases between. Germline V CDR1 and CDR2: SGHAT, FQNNGV. As DNA, the CDR3 is TGTGCCAGCAGCTACTCGGCAGGGACGGACGATGGCTACACCTTC. This gives the protein CASSYSAGTDDGYTF.

In its sample, this clone was seen once. The V and J genes are TRBV13 and TRBJ1-2; a possible D gene is TRBD1 (6 bases). With 7 bases removed from V and 4 bases from J, the gap between germline ends came to 19 bases. Looked up from germline, CDR1 is PRHDT and CDR2 is FYEKMQ (reference sequence). The CDR3 is 15 residues long. As DNA, the CDR3 is TGTGCCAGCACCCCTCCAAACGGACAGCGCTATGGCTACACCTTC. Its protein is CASTPPNGQRYGYTF.

The CDR3 DNA sequence: TGTGCCAGCAGTTACGCAGGTACTATGAACACTGAAGCTTTCTTT. Amino acid sequence: CASSYAGTMNTEAFF. The chain carries TRBV6-5 and TRBJ1-1, with no clear D. The CDR3 is 15 amino acids. Germline lookup yields CDR1 MNHEY and CDR2 SVGAGI. Trimming took 2 bases from V and 0 from J, leaving 10 bases between them.

This clone was recorded only once. The chain has TRBV5-1 and TRBJ2-2; D ambiguous. From germline, CDR1 is SGHRS and CDR2 YFSETQ. V was pared by 4 bases and J by 4 bases, with 14 bases between. This CDR3 has 15 amino acids. Here the CDR3 reads CASSPSTDLTGELFF. The CDR3 DNA reads TGCGCCAGCAGCCCCTCTACGGACCTCACCGGGGAGCTGTTTTTT.

The J gene is TRBJ2-3, the V gene TRBV6-5; the D gene is possibly TRBD2 (6 bases). Germline assignment: CDR1 MNHEY and CDR2 SVGAGI. This CDR3 region has 16 residues. Trimming removed 0 bases at V and 4 bases at J, with 14 bases between. The CDR3: CASSYSGTSVADTQYF. CDR3 bases: TGTGCCAGCAGTTACTCCGGGACTTCAGTGGCAGATACGCAGTATTTT.

The chain couples TRBV19 to TRBJ1-2; D gene uncertain. With 5 bases removed from V and 2 bases from J, the gap between germline ends came to 9 bases. The CDR3 is made up of 13 amino acids. Germline assignment: CDR1 LNHDA and CDR2 SQIVND (reference sequence). CDR3 loop: CASSLRINYGYTF. In nucleotides, the CDR3 is TGTGCCAGTAGTCTAAGGATCAACTATGGCTACACCTTC. Looking up the rest from reference TRBV19 and TRBJ1-2 gives the full variable domain: DGGITQSPKYLFRKEGQNVTLSCEQNLNHDAMYWYRQDPGQGLRLIYYSQIVNDFQKGDIAEGYSVSREKKESFPLTVTSAQKNPTAFYLCASSLRINYGYTFGSGTRLTVV.

The chain uses TRBV4-1 and TRBJ1-6; no firm D call. Germline V gene data show CDR1 as MGHRA and CDR2 as YSYEKL. V shed 1 base and J shed 12 bases, with 19 bases lying between them. This CDR3 comprises 16 residues. CDR3 amino acids: CASSQGAVGSWGPLHF. The CDR3 bases are TGCGCCAGCAGCCAAGGGGCCGTGGGGTCTTGGGGACCCCTCCACTTT.

The V and J genes are TRBV3-1 (or the pseudogene TRBV3-2) and TRBJ1-1; the D is unclear. The CDR3 consists of 13 residues. The germline V gene encodes CDR1 LGHDT and CDR2 YNNKEL (reference sequence). V lost 4 bases, J lost 1 base, and 7 bases lay in between. CDR3 sequence reads: CASSPWKNTEAFF. The CDR3 DNA is TGTGCCAGCAGCCCTTGGAAGAACACTGAAGCTTTCTTT.

This sequence joins TRBV7-8 and TRBJ2-2; D is unclear. This CDR3 region has 14 residues. Trimming pared 5 bases from V and 8 bases from J, leaving 15 bases between. CDR1 and CDR2 (germline): SGHVS, FQNEAQ. The CDR3 sequence is CASSRADPRGELFF. In DNA form, the CDR3 reads TGTGCCAGCAGCCGGGCGGACCCCAGGGGGGAGCTGTTTTTT.

J is TRBJ1-1 and V is TRBV12-3 or TRBV12-4, with unresolved D. V lost 1 base and J lost 6, with 6 bases in between. This CDR3 has 12 amino acids. The CDR3 region is CASSLDRAEAFF. DNA of the CDR3: TGTGCCAGCAGTTTAGATAGGGCTGAAGCTTTCTTT.